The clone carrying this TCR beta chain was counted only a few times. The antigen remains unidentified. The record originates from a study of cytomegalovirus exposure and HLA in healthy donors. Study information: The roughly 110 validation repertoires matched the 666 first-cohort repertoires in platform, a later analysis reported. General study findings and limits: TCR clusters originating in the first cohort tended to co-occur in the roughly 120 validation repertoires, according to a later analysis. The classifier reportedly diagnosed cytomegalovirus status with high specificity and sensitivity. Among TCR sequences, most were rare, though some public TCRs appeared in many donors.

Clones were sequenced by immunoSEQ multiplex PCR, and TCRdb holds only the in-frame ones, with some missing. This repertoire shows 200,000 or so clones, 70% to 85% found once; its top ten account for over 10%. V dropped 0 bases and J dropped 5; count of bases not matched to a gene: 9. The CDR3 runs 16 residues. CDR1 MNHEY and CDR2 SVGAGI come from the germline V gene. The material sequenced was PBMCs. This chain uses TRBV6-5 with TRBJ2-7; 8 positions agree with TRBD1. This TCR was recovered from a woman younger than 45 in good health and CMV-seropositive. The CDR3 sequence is CASSYSPTGVYNEQYF. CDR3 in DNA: TGTGCCAGCAGTTACTCGCCGACAGGGGTTTACAACGAGCAGTACTTC.